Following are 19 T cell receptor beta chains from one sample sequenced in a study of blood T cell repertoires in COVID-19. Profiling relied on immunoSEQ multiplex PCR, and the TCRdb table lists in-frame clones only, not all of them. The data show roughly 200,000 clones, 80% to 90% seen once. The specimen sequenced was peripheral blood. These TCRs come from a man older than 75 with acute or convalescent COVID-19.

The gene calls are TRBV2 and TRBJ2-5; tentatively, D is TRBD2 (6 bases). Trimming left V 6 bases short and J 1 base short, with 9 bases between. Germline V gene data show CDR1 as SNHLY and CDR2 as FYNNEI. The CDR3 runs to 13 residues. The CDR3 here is CASRRDFQETQYF. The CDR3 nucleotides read TGTGCCAGCAGGAGGGACTTCCAAGAGACCCAGTACTTC.

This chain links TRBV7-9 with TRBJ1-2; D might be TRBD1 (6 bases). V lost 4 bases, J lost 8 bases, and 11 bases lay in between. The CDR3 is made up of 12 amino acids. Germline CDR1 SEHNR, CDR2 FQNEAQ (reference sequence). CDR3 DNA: TGTGCCAGCAGCTCTACAGGGACCGGCTACACCTTC. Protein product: CASSSTGTGYTF.

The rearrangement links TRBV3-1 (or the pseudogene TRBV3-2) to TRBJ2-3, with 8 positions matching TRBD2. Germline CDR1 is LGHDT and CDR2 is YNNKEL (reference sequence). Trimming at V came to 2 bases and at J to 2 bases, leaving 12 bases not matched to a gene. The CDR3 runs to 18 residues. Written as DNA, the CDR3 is TGTGCCAGCAGCCAACTGGGGGCCGCGGGAGGCCCCACAGATACGCAGTATTTT. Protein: CASSQLGAAGGPTDTQYF.

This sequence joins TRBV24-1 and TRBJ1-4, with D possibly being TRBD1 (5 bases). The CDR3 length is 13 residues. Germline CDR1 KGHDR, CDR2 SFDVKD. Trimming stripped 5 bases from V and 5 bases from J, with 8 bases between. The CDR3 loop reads CATSAAGNEKLFF. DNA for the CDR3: TGTGCCACCAGTGCGGCAGGGAATGAAAAACTGTTTTTT.

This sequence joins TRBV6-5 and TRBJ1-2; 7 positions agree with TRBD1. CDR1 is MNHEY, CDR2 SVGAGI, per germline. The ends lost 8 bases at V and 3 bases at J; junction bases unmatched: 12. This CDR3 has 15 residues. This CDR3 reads CASHRTGEGYYGYTF. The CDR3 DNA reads TGTGCCAGCCACCGGACAGGCGAGGGGTACTATGGCTACACCTTC.

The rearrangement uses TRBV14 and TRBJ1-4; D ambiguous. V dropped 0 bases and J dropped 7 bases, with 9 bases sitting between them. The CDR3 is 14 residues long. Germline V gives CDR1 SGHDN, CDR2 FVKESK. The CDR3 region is CASSQETRGEKLFF. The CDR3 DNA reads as TGTGCCAGCAGCCAAGAAACGCGAGGTGAAAAACTGTTTTTT.

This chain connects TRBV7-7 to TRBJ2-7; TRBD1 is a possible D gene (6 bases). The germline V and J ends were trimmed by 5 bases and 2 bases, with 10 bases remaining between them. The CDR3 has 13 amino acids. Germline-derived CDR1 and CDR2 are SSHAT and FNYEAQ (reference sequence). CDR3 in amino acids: CASSPKGAYEQYF. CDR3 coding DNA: TGTGCCAGCAGCCCCAAGGGGGCCTACGAGCAGTACTTC.

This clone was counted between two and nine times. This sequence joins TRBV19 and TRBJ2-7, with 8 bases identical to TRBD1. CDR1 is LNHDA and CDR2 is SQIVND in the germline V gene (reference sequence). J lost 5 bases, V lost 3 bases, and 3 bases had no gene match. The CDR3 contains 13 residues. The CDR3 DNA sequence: TGTGCCAGTAGTATCGACAGGGGCGACGAGCAGTACTTC. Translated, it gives CASSIDRGDEQYF.

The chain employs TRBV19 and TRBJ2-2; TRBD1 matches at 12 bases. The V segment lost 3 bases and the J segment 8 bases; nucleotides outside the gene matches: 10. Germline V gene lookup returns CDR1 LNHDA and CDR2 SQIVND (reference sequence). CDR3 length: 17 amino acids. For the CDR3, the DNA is TGTGCCAGTAGTATCCCCCTGGGACAGGGGGCGCATGGGGAGCTGTTTTTT. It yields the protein CASSIPLGQGAHGELFF.

CDR3 nucleotide sequence: TGTGCCAGCAGTTTTCAGTCCCTTTCCCCGTTCTTC. Its protein is CASSFQSLSPFF. The chain is built from TRBV12-3 or TRBV12-4 and TRBJ2-1; D uncertain. V lost 3 bases, J lost 15 bases, and 15 bases lay in between. The CDR3 contains 12 residues.

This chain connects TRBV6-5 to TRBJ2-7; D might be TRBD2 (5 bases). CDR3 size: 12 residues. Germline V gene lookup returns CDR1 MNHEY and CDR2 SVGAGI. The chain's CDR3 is CGERRIPYEQYF. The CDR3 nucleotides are TGTGGGGAGAGGCGGATCCCCTACGAGCAGTACTTC.

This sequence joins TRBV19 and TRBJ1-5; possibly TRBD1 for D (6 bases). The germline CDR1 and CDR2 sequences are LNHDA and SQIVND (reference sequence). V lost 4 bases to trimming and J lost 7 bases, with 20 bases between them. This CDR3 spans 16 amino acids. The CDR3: CASSTYVDSFSQPQHF. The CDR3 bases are TGTGCCAGTAGTACCTACGTGGACAGCTTCTCCCAGCCCCAGCATTTT.

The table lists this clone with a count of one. CDR3 in DNA: TGTGCCAGCAGTGGCCGACTAGCGGGAGCAAGGAGCGAGCAGTTCTTC. This sequence encodes CASSGRLAGARSEQFF. The chain uses TRBV25-1 and TRBJ2-1; 12 nucleotides line up with TRBD2. The V gene's germline CDR1 is MGHDK and CDR2 SYGVNS. The CDR3 runs 16 residues. Trimming cost V 4 bases and J 10 bases; bases outside gene matches: 11.

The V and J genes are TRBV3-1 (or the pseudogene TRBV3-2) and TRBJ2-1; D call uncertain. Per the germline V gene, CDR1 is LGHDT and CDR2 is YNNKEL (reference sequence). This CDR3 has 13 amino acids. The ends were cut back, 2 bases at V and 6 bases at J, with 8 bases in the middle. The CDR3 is CASSQQRSNEQFF. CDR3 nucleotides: TGTGCCAGCAGCCAACAGCGTTCCAATGAGCAGTTCTTC.

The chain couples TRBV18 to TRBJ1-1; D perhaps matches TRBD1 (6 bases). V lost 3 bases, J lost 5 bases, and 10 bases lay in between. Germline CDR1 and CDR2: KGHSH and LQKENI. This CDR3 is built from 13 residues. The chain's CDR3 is CASSPRQGTEAFF. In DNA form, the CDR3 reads TGTGCCAGCTCACCCCGTCAGGGGACTGAAGCTTTCTTT. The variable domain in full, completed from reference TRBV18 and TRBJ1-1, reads NAGVMQNPRHLVRRRGQEARLRCSPMKGHSHVYWYRQLPEEGLKFMVYLQKENIIDESGMPKERFSAEFPKEGPSILRIQQVVRGDSAAYFCASSPRQGTEAFFGQGTRLTVV.

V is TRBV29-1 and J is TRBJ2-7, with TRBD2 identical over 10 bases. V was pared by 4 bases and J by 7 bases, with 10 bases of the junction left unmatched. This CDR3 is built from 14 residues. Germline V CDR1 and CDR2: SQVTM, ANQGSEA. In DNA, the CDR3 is TGCAGCGTTGCTCCTAGCGGGAGTCTAGAGGAGCAGTACTTC. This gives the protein CSVAPSGSLEEQYF.

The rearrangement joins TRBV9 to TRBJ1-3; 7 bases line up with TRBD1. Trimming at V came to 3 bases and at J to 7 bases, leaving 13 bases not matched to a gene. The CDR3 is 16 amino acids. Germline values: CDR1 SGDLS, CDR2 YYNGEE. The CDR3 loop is CASSADDLRGANTIYF. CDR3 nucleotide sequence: TGTGCCAGCAGCGCAGACGACCTCAGGGGGGCTAACACCATATATTTT.

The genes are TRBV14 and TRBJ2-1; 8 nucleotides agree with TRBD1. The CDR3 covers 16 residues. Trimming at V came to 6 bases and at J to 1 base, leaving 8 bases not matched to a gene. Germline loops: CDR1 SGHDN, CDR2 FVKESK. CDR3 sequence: CASRPSGGRSYNEQFF. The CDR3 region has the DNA TGTGCCAGCAGGCCTTCAGGGGGCAGGTCCTACAATGAGCAGTTCTTC.

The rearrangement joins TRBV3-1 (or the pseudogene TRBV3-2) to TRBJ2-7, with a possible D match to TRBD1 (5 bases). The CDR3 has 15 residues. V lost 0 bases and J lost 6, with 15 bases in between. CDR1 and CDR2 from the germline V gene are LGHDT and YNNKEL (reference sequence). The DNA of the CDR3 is TGTGCCAGCAGCCAAGATTGGGGCCACCGCGGCGAGCAGTACGTC. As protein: CASSQDWGHRGEQYV.